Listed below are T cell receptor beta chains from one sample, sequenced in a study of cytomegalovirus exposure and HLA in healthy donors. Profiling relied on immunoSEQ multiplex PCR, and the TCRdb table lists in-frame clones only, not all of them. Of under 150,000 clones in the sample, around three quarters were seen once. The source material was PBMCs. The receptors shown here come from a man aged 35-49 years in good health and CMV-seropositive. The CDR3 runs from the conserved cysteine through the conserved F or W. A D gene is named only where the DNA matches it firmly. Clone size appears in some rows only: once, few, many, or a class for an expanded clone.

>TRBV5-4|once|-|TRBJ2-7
TGTGCCAGCAGATGGCAGGGGCCCCCTGGATCCGAGCAGTACTTC
CASRWQGPPGSEQYF
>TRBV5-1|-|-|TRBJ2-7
TGCGCCAGCAGCTTGGGCACAGCCCTTACCTACGAGCAGTACTTC
CASSLGTALTYEQYF
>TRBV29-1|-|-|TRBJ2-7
TGCAGCGTAGAGACTCCAGGGGCTTCCTACGAGCAGTACTTC
CSVETPGASYEQYF
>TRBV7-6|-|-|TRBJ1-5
TGTGCCAGCAGCTTAGCGGCTAGCAATCAGCCCCAGCATTTT
CASSLAASNQPQHF
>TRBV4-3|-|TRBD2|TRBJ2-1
TGCGCCAGCAGCCAAGATCGGGGGGGCCACAATGAGCAGTTCTTC
CASSQDRGGHNEQFF
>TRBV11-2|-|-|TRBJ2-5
TGTGCCAGCAGCTTAGGCAGGGGAATAGAGACCCAGTACTTC
CASSLGRGIETQYF
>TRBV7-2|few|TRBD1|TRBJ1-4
TGTGCCAGCAGCCCTACCGGGACAGGGGGCGGAAAACTGTTTTTT
CASSPTGTGGGKLFF
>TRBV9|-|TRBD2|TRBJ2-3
TGTGCCAGCACCTGGGCGGGAGAAGGTGGAGATACGCAGTATTTT
CASTWAGEGGDTQYF
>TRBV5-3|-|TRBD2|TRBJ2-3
TGTGCCAGAAGCTTGGGACTAGCGGTCCATTCTAGCACAGATACGCAGTATTTT
CARSLGLAVHSSTDTQYF
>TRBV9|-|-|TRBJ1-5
TGTGCCAGCAGCGTACGTTCCGATCAGCCCCAGCATTTT
CASSVRSDQPQHF
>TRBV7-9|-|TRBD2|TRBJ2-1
TGTGCCAGCAGCCACCGAGCGGGAGGGCCCCATTTGGACAATGAGCAGTTCTTC
CASSHRAGGPHLDNEQFF
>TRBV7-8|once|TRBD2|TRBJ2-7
TGTGCCAGCAGCTTGGGTCTTAGGGCTAGCGGTTCCTACGAGCAGTACTTC
CASSLGLRASGSYEQYF
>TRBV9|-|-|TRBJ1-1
TGTGCCAGCAGCGCAAGGGGGGGAACCGACACTGAAGCTTTCTTT
CASSARGGTDTEAFF
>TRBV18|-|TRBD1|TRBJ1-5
TGTGCCAGCTCACCACCGGGACAGGCATCTCAGCCCCAGCATTTT
CASSPPGQASQPQHF
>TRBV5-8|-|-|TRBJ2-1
TGTGCCAGCAGCTTGGTACTCGACTCCTACAATGAGCAGTTCTTC
CASSLVLDSYNEQFF
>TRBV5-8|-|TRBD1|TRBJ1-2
TGTGCCAGCAGCTTGGGACAGGGGCACTATGGCTACACCTTC
CASSLGQGHYGYTF
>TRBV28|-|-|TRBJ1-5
TGTGCCAGCAGTGATTGGGGGAGGGAAAGCAATCAGCCCCAGCATTTT
CASSDWGRESNQPQHF
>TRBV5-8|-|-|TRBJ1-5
TGTGCCAGCAGCTTGCCGGGGGTTAGCAATCAGCCCCAGCATTTT
CASSLPGVSNQPQHF
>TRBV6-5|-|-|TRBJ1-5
TGTGCCAGCAGTCCCGACCGGGGTCAGCCCCAGCATTTT
CASSPDRGQPQHF
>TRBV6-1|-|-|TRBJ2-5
TGTGCCAGCAGTCGGACAGTCGGCACTCAAGAGACCCAGTACTTC
CASSRTVGTQETQYF
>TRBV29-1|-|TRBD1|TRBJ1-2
TGCAGCGTTGACAGGACAGGGGGAGTCTATGGCTACACCTTC
CSVDRTGGVYGYTF
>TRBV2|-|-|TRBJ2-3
TGTGCCAGCAGTCCTGGGGCTATGGGAGGAGATACGCAGTATTTT
CASSPGAMGGDTQYF
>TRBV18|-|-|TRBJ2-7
TGTGCCAGCTCACCACTCCCAGGCTCCCTCGAGCAGTACTTC
CASSPLPGSLEQYF
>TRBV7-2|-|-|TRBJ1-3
TGTGCCAGCAGCTTAGATGGCGGTGGAAACACCATATATTTT
CASSLDGGGNTIYF
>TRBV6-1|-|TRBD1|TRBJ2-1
TGTGCCCTAGGTGTCCGGGACAGGCCCTACAATGAGCAGTTCTTC
CALGVRDRPYNEQFF
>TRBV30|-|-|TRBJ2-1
TGTGCCTGGAGTGTATTTCGGGGGAATGAGCAGTTCTTC
CAWSVFRGNEQFF
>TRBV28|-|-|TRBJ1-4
TGTGCCAGCAGTTCCCACAGGGCAACTAATGAAAAACTGTTTTTT
CASSSHRATNEKLFF
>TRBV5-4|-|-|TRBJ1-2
TGTGCCAGCAGCCAAGGACAGCAGTTAGCTAACTATGGCTACACCTTC
CASSQGQQLANYGYTF
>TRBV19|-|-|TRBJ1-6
TGTGCCAGTAGTCCTCTAATACAGGAGTATAATTCACCCCTCCACTTT
CASSPLIQEYNSPLHF
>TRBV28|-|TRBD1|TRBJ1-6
TGTGCCAGCAGGAGCCTAGGGACAGGGCTAAATTCACCCCTCCACTTT
CASRSLGTGLNSPLHF
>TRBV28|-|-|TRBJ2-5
TGTGCCAGCAGTTTCGAATACGGGGGAGGAGAGACCCAGTACTTC
CASSFEYGGGETQYF
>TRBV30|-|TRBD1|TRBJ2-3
TGTGCCTGGACTCCTGGGACAGGGGGCACAGATACGCAGTATTTT
CAWTPGTGGTDTQYF
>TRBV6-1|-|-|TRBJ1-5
TGTGCCAGCAGTGGGGCACAGAATCAGCCCCAGCATTTT
CASSGAQNQPQHF
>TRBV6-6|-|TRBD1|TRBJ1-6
TGTGCCAGCAGTTACTCTGGCAGGGGGAATTCACCCCTCCACTTT
CASSYSGRGNSPLHF
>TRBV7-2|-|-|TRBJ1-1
TGTGCCAGCAGCCCGACAGCTCAGAACACTGAAGCTTTCTTT
CASSPTAQNTEAFF
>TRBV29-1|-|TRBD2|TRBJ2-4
TGCAGCGTTGACACGGGAGGGTACATTCAGTACTTC
CSVDTGGYIQYF
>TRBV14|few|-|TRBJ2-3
TGTGCCAGCAGCTCCCGGACAGTCGCAGCAGATACGCAGTATTTT
CASSSRTVAADTQYF
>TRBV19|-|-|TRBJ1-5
TGTGCCAGTAGTATCAGACAGACGAGAGAAGTTCGGAATCAGCCCCAGCATTTT
CASSIRQTREVRNQPQHF
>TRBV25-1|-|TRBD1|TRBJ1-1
TGTGCCAGCAGCGGGACAGGGGGCGTGAGGGCTGAAGCTTTCTTT
CASSGTGGVRAEAFF
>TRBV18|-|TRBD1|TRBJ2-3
TGTGCCAGCTCACCACAGGGGGCTCGGGCAGATACGCAGTATTTT
CASSPQGARADTQYF
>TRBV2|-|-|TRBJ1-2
TGTGCCAGCATCATAGGGGGGAGGGGCGGCTACACCTTC
CASIIGGRGGYTF
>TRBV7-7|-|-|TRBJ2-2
TGTGCTAGCAGCTTACGAGGGCCGGGCACCGGGGAGCTGTTTTTT
CASSLRGPGTGELFF